This TCR beta chain was identified during a study of shared clonotypes between healthy human individuals. Regarding the study as a whole: The study generally estimated greater richness for naive than memory subsets. Across a handful of donors, naive CD4 shared 5% to 6%, naive CD8 approximately 3.5%, memory CD4 2% to 2.5%, memory CD8 0.4%.

CD45RO negativity and positive selection for CCR7 defined naive CD8 cells, a population that excluded terminally differentiated effector memory CD45RA+ cells. CDR3 length equals 15 residues. Between the trimmed V and J ends, which lost 2 bases and 2 bases, there was a span of 11 bases. Germline V CDR1 and CDR2: MNHEY, SMNVEV (reference sequence). TCRdb's copy holds only in-frame clones and misses some; the assay was immunoSEQ multiplex PCR. The sample yields about 2.2 million clones, about 93% seen once. Details on this clone: What it binds is not known. Other nucleotide sequences from this sample produce the same CDR3.

This chain uses TRBV27 with TRBJ2-3, with TRBD2 as a possible D gene (7 bases). The sample was naive CD8+ T cells from PBMCs. This TCR was sampled from a man between 18 and 35 years old in good health. Some clones in this sample may be carry-over from other donors' samples. DNA for the CDR3: TGTGCCAGCAGTTTACTGGCGGGGGCCACAGATACGCAGTATTTT. This translates into CASSLLAGATDTQYF.